The 13 T cell receptor beta chains in this list originate from one sample, sequenced in a study of OX40 agonist ivuxolimab in advanced cancers. Produced via immunoSEQ multiplex PCR; TCRdb's table is partial and in-frame only. The top ten hold 11% of the sample, which has 30,000 to 45,000 clones, 65% to 80% seen once. Sequenced material: CD4+ or CD8+ T cells sorted from blood, taken in a trial of the OX40 agonist ivuxolimab. These receptors were collected from an adult with an advanced solid tumor such as melanoma, head and neck, liver or kidney cancer.

Within the sample, this clone is medium-sized (0.01 to 0.1%). The chain combines TRBV7-2 with TRBJ1-5; D unresolved. Germline V gene lookup returns CDR1 SGHTA and CDR2 FQGNSA. With 3 bases removed from V and 4 bases from J, the gap between germline ends came to 7 bases. The CDR3 runs to 13 residues. The CDR3 bases are TGTGCCAGCAGCTTGGAGTTTAATCAGCCCCAGCATTTT. The encoded protein is CASSLEFNQPQHF.

This clone was seen a handful of times. The gene calls are TRBV9 and TRBJ1-1; D remains ambiguous. The CDR3 totals 13 residues. V was shortened by 0 bases and J by 1 base, with 4 bases between the two germline ends. Germline V gene sequence: CDR1 SGDLS, CDR2 YYNGEE. This chain's CDR3 is CASSVAQNTEAFF. The CDR3, as DNA: TGTGCCAGCAGCGTAGCCCAGAACACTGAAGCTTTCTTT.

The rearrangement links TRBV18 to TRBJ1-2, with D unresolved. CDR1 and CDR2 (germline): KGHSH, LQKENI. The CDR3 sequence is 13 residues long. V lost 0 bases and J 8 bases, leaving 10 bases between the germline ends. DNA of the CDR3: TGTGCCAGCTCACCACCGGTCAGGTCGGGCTACACCTTC. Translated: CASSPPVRSGYTF.

The rearrangement uses TRBV18 and TRBJ2-3, with TRBD2 identical over 8 bases. The length of the CDR3 is 18 residues. Trimming at V came to 3 bases and at J to 0 bases, leaving 11 bases not matched to a gene. The V gene's germline CDR1 is KGHSH and CDR2 LQKENI. The CDR3 nucleotides are TGTGCCAGCTCACCCCGAGACCGACTAGCGTCTAGCACAGATACGCAGTATTTT. Translation: CASSPRDRLASSTDTQYF. Supplemented by reference TRBV18 and TRBJ2-3, the full variable domain reads NAGVMQNPRHLVRRRGQEARLRCSPMKGHSHVYWYRQLPEEGLKFMVYLQKENIIDESGMPKERFSAEFPKEGPSILRIQQVVRGDSAAYFCASSPRDRLASSTDTQYFGPGTRLTVL.

The J gene is TRBJ1-5, the V gene TRBV18; 8 bases are a match to TRBD1. The V gene end was trimmed by 6 bases and the J gene end by 8 bases; junction bases not matched to a gene: 9. The germline gives CDR1 KGHSH, CDR2 LQKENI. This CDR3 is built from 14 residues. In DNA, the CDR3 is TGTGCCAGCTCCCGCGGACAGGGCGGGAAGCCCCAGCATTTT. As protein: CASSRGQGGKPQHF.

The chain links TRBV27 to TRBJ1-1; D is unclear. Germline V lookup: CDR1 MNHEY, CDR2 SMNVEV (reference sequence). There are 15 residues in the CDR3. V lost 0 bases and J 10 bases, leaving 18 bases between the germline ends. CDR3: CASSLSGKQARRAFF. The CDR3 DNA follows: TGTGCCAGCAGTTTATCCGGAAAGCAGGCCAGGCGAGCTTTCTTT.

The chain joins TRBV9 to TRBJ1-2, with TRBD1 as a possible D gene (6 bases). This CDR3 spans 14 amino acids. Germline CDR1 reads SGDLS; CDR2 reads YYNGEE. V was pared by 8 bases and J by 3 bases, with 17 bases between. This chain's CDR3 is CASSGPGDYYGYTF. The DNA for the CDR3 is TGTGCCAGTAGTGGTCCAGGGGACTACTATGGCTACACCTTC.

The chain is built from TRBV11-2 and TRBJ1-1; possible D gene TRBD1, 5 bases. Germline values: CDR1 SGHAT, CDR2 FQNNGV. V was trimmed by 5 bases and J by 0 bases, leaving 7 bases between them. The CDR3 is 13 amino acids. The CDR3 reads CASSGGVNTEAFF. The CDR3 bases are TGTGCCAGCAGCGGGGGGGTGAACACTGAAGCTTTCTTT.

The gene calls are TRBV2 and TRBJ2-4, with D maybe TRBD1 (5 bases). Germline assignment: CDR1 SNHLY and CDR2 FYNNEI. V was shortened by 4 bases and J by 2 bases, with 12 bases between the two germline ends. The CDR3 sequence is 15 residues long. The CDR3 here is CASSGAGMSKNIQYF. In DNA, the CDR3 is TGTGCCAGCAGTGGGGCAGGGATGTCCAAAAACATTCAGTACTTC. Supplemented by reference TRBV2 and TRBJ2-4, the full variable domain reads EPEVTQTPSHQVTQMGQEVILRCVPISNHLYFYWYRQILGQKVEFLVSFYNNEISEKSEIFDDQFSVERPDGSNFTLKIRSTKLEDSAMYFCASSGAGMSKNIQYFGAGTRLSVL.

CDR3 residues: CASSTSLLQTQYF. DNA for the CDR3: TGTGCCAGCTCAACGTCGCTACTGCAGACCCAGTACTTC. The chain links TRBV18 to TRBJ2-5; D is unclear. Germline assignment: CDR1 KGHSH and CDR2 LQKENI. The CDR3 totals 13 residues. The V end was cut by 5 bases, the J end by 6 bases, with 13 bases between.

This clone appeared a single time. The V gene is TRBV19, the J gene TRBJ2-1, with TRBD1 matching 8 bases. Germline trimming cut 3 bases from V and 2 bases from J; bases unmatched to any gene: 0. CDR1 is LNHDA and CDR2 is SQIVND in the germline V gene (reference sequence). The CDR3 length is 14 residues. The CDR3 loop is CASSMGQAYNEQFF. The CDR3 DNA follows: TGTGCCAGTAGTATGGGACAGGCCTACAATGAGCAGTTCTTC. Full variable domain (remainder filled in from reference TRBV19 and TRBJ2-1): DGGITQSPKYLFRKEGQNVTLSCEQNLNHDAMYWYRQDPGQGLRLIYYSQIVNDFQKGDIAEGYSVSREKKESFPLTVTSAQKNPTAFYLCASSMGQAYNEQFFGPGTRLTVL.

The chain couples TRBV29-1 to TRBJ2-7; 7 nucleotides agree with TRBD1. This CDR3 comprises 17 residues. The germline V gene has CDR1 SQVTM and CDR2 ANQGSEA. Trimming cost V 6 bases and J 1 base; bases outside gene matches: 18. In DNA form, the CDR3 reads TGCAGCGTCCAAGGGATTACAGGGGAATATTCATCCTACGAGCAGTACTTC. As protein: CSVQGITGEYSSYEQYF.

The chain joins TRBV5-4 to TRBJ1-1; 7 positions agree with TRBD1. The CDR3 contains 17 residues. Germline CDR1 is SGHNT and CDR2 is YYREEE (reference sequence). J lost 4 bases, V lost 3 bases, and 15 bases had no gene match. The DNA of the CDR3 is TGTGCCAGCAGCTCGCCAGCAGGGGACAGTCAGAGCACTGAAGCTTTCTTT. The encoded protein is CASSSPAGDSQSTEAFF.